The 24 T cell receptor beta chains presented below share a single source sample, sequenced in a study of cytomegalovirus exposure and HLA in healthy donors. Primers included in the PCR were 60 Vbeta and 13 Jbeta primers. Profiled with immunoSEQ multiplex PCR; TCRdb holds only in-frame clones, not every one. The sample comprises more than 100,000 clones, around 69% of which are singletons, and about 8.1% rests with the top ten. The sequencing input was PBMCs. The receptors here all came from a woman aged 35 to 49 in good health and CMV-seropositive.

The chain uses TRBV6-1 and TRBJ1-3, with TRBD1 as a possible D gene (6 bases). The CDR3 loop spans 14 amino acids. Per the germline V gene, CDR1 is MNHNS and CDR2 is SASEGT. V was pared by 4 bases and J by 4 bases, with 11 bases between. The CDR3 loop reads CASSGTGTGNTIYF. In DNA, the CDR3 is TGTGCCAGCAGTGGCACAGGGACAGGAAACACCATATATTTT.

This clone was seen more than once but under ten times. The chain is built from TRBV19 and TRBJ2-7, with D unclear. From germline, CDR1 is LNHDA and CDR2 SQIVND (reference sequence). The CDR3 has 12 amino acids. V shed 5 bases and J shed 1 base, with 6 bases lying between them. Here the CDR3 reads CASSSGSYEQYF. Here the CDR3 DNA reads TGTGCCAGTAGTTCCGGGTCCTACGAGCAGTACTTC.

This clone was recorded a few times. This chain connects TRBV19 to TRBJ1-2, with 9 bases fitting TRBD1. CDR1 and CDR2 from the germline V gene are LNHDA and SQIVND (reference sequence). The ends lost 3 bases at V and 2 bases at J; junction bases unmatched: 4. The CDR3 loop spans 15 amino acids. CDR3 sequence reads: CASSMPQGANYGYTF. The CDR3 DNA reads as TGTGCCAGTAGTATGCCACAGGGGGCCAACTATGGCTACACCTTC. Full variable domain (missing parts from reference TRBV19 and TRBJ1-2): DGGITQSPKYLFRKEGQNVTLSCEQNLNHDAMYWYRQDPGQGLRLIYYSQIVNDFQKGDIAEGYSVSREKKESFPLTVTSAQKNPTAFYLCASSMPQGANYGYTFGSGTRLTVV.

The chain links TRBV5-5 to TRBJ2-2, with TRBD1 matching 7 bases. The CDR3 is 15 amino acids. Germline V CDR1 and CDR2: SGHKS, YYEKEE (reference sequence). Trimming took 3 bases from V and 6 from J; bases not matched to a gene: 8. CDR3 amino acids: CASSSTGVGAGELFF. The CDR3 region has the DNA TGTGCCAGCAGCTCAACAGGGGTTGGGGCCGGGGAGCTGTTTTTT.

J is TRBJ1-2 and V is TRBV15, with TRBD1 matching over 8 bases. The length of the CDR3 is 14 residues. Per the germline V gene, CDR1 is LNHNV and CDR2 is YYDKDF (reference sequence). The J segment lost 1 base and the V segment lost 9 bases, leaving 7 bases of the junction unmatched. CDR3 region: CATGRTGLNYGYTF. The CDR3 nucleotides are TGTGCCACGGGGAGGACAGGGCTTAACTATGGCTACACCTTC.

The chain is built from TRBV7-3 and TRBJ2-7; D is perhaps TRBD1 (5 bases). The CDR3 is 17 residues long. V dropped 5 bases and J dropped 0 bases, with 20 bases sitting between them. Germline V gene sequence: CDR1 SGHTA, CDR2 FQGTGA. CDR3 loop: CASSPEPSGSTSYEQYF. In DNA, the CDR3 is TGTGCCAGCAGCCCAGAACCCTCAGGGTCCACCTCCTACGAGCAGTACTTC.

This clone has more than one count but fewer than ten. This sequence joins TRBV7-8 and TRBJ2-6; no clear D. Trimming stripped 3 bases from V and 0 bases from J, with 9 bases between. This CDR3 contains 16 residues. Per germline, CDR1 SGHVS and CDR2 FQNEAQ. CDR3 in DNA: TGTGCCAGCAGCTTTGTTCCGTCCTCTGGGGCCAACGTCCTGACTTTC. Its protein product is CASSFVPSSGANVLTF.

The chain links TRBV5-5 to TRBJ1-1; no definite D call. The CDR3 sequence is 13 residues long. Germline V lookup: CDR1 SGHKS, CDR2 YYEKEE (reference sequence). The V gene lost 2 bases and the J gene lost 1 base, with 6 bases spanning the gap. The CDR3 DNA follows: TGTGCCAGCAGCTTTGCGGAGAACACTGAAGCTTTCTTT. It translates to CASSFAENTEAFF.

V gene TRBV2 combines with J gene TRBJ1-5; a possible D gene is TRBD1 (6 bases). The V end lost 4 bases, the J end lost 6 bases, and 10 bases lay between the germline ends. The CDR3 runs 13 residues. CDR1 and CDR2 from the germline V gene are SNHLY and FYNNEI. CDR3 protein: CASSGGLGQPQHF. The CDR3 DNA follows: TGTGCCAGCAGTGGGGGGCTCGGTCAGCCCCAGCATTTT.

The rearrangement uses TRBV30 and TRBJ1-2; tentative D call: TRBD1 (6 bases). Germline CDR1 GTSNPN, CDR2 SVGIG (reference sequence). V was clipped by 4 bases and J by 7 bases, with 19 bases between them. The CDR3 has 14 residues. The CDR3 DNA follows: TGTGCCTGGAACCTCGACAGGATTGAAGGTGGCTACACCTTC. Its translation is CAWNLDRIEGGYTF. Combining the CDR3 with reference TRBV30 and TRBJ1-2 gives the whole variable domain SQTIHQWPATLVQPVGSPLSLECTVEGTSNPNLYWYRQAAGRGLQLLFYSVGIGQISSEVPQNLSASRPQDRQFILSSKKLLLSDSGFYLCAWNLDRIEGGYTFGSGTRLTVV.

V usage is TRBV11-2 and J usage is TRBJ2-3, with TRBD1 matching over 8 bases. This CDR3 contains 17 residues. The V gene's germline CDR1 is SGHAT and CDR2 FQNNGV. J gave up 2 bases and V 5 bases, and 12 bases lay outside the gene matches. CDR3 nucleotide sequence: TGTGCCAGCAGCCTTAGCAGGGACAGGAGCTTCACAGATACGCAGTATTTT. Amino acid sequence: CASSLSRDRSFTDTQYF. Complete variable domain (other parts from reference TRBV11-2 and TRBJ2-3): EAGVAQSPRYKIIEKRQSVAFWCNPISGHATLYWYQQILGQGPKLLIQFQNNGVVDDSQLPKDRFSAERLKGVDSTLKIQPAKLEDSAVYLCASSLSRDRSFTDTQYFGPGTRLTVL.

This clone was picked up one time. V usage is TRBV28 and J usage is TRBJ2-1; no firm D call. Germline CDR1 and CDR2: MDHEN and SYDVKM. V dropped 4 bases and J dropped 6 bases, with 7 bases sitting between them. The CDR3 runs to 12 residues. The CDR3 is CASSSSRNEQFF. The CDR3 coding sequence is TGTGCCAGCAGTTCCTCGCGCAATGAGCAGTTCTTC.

The genes are TRBV9 and TRBJ2-7; 9 nucleotides align to TRBD1. With 0 bases clipped from V and 2 bases from J, the junction kept 0 bases outside the gene matches. The V gene's germline CDR1 is SGDLS and CDR2 YYNGEE. This CDR3 spans 14 amino acids. The CDR3: CASSVGQGAYEQYF. Written as DNA, the CDR3 is TGTGCCAGCAGCGTAGGACAGGGGGCCTACGAGCAGTACTTC.

The chain carries TRBV10-3 and TRBJ2-5; perhaps TRBD1 as D (6 bases). The V gene lost 8 bases and the J gene lost 3 bases, with 7 bases spanning the gap. Germline V gene sequence: CDR1 ENHRY, CDR2 SYGVKD. CDR3 length equals 11 residues. The CDR3 sequence: CAIGQKETQYF. For the CDR3, the DNA is TGTGCCATCGGACAGAAAGAGACCCAGTACTTC.

V usage is TRBV4-1 and J usage is TRBJ2-1; perhaps TRBD2 as D (6 bases). Trimming removed 0 bases at V and 0 bases at J, with 15 bases between. In germline, CDR1 is MGHRA, CDR2 YSYEKL. There are 18 residues in the CDR3. The CDR3 DNA reads TGCGCCAGCAGCCAAGATTTGGAGCGGGTGAGCTCCTACAATGAGCAGTTCTTC. It codes for CASSQDLERVSSYNEQFF.

The table lists this clone with a few counts. This chain joins TRBV4-1 and TRBJ2-3; tentative D call: TRBD2 (6 bases). The CDR3 length is 18 residues. Germline V gene data show CDR1 as MGHRA and CDR2 as YSYEKL. V lost 2 bases to trimming and J lost 0 bases, with 18 bases between them. This chain's CDR3 is CASSQTRTGVVSTDTQYF. The CDR3 DNA sequence: TGCGCCAGCAGCCAAACCCGGACGGGGGTGGTTAGCACAGATACGCAGTATTTT.

The chain links TRBV27 to TRBJ2-7; D might be TRBD1 (6 bases). V dropped 3 bases and J dropped 4 bases, with 13 bases sitting between them. This CDR3 region has 14 residues. CDR1 and CDR2 from the germline V gene are MNHEY and SMNVEV (reference sequence). The CDR3, as DNA: TGTGCCAGCAGTTTGGGTCAGGGGAGATACGAGCAGTACTTC. Protein product: CASSLGQGRYEQYF.

The rearrangement links TRBV14 to TRBJ2-1; 7 bases are shared with TRBD1. The trim removed 3 bases at V and 4 bases at J, leaving 6 bases unmatched. The CDR3 spans 15 residues. The germline V gene encodes CDR1 SGHDN and CDR2 FVKESK. The CDR3 spells CASSHGDRFYNEQFF. CDR3 DNA sequence: TGTGCCAGCAGCCACGGGGACAGATTTTACAATGAGCAGTTCTTC.

V usage is TRBV18 and J usage is TRBJ1-3; TRBD1 agrees at 7 bases. Losses at the gene ends were 3 bases for V and 0 bases for J; bases not matched to a gene: 5. The CDR3 contains 16 residues. The germline V gene encodes CDR1 KGHSH and CDR2 LQKENI. In nucleotides, the CDR3 is TGTGCCAGCTCACCCGGACAGGCCGACTCTGGAAACACCATATATTTT. Its translation is CASSPGQADSGNTIYF. The complete variable domain, with remaining parts taken from reference TRBV18 and TRBJ1-3, reads NAGVMQNPRHLVRRRGQEARLRCSPMKGHSHVYWYRQLPEEGLKFMVYLQKENIIDESGMPKERFSAEFPKEGPSILRIQQVVRGDSAAYFCASSPGQADSGNTIYFGEGSWLTVV.

The chain has TRBV6-1 and TRBJ1-1, with 7 bases that match TRBD1. The length of the CDR3 is 15 residues. The J segment lost 0 bases and the V segment lost 7 bases, leaving 8 bases of the junction unmatched. Germline assignment: CDR1 MNHNS and CDR2 SASEGT. CDR3 sequence (DNA): TGTGCCAGCATCACAGGGGCCGGTATGAACACTGAAGCTTTCTTT. This encodes CASITGAGMNTEAFF.

This chain links TRBV28 with TRBJ2-7; a weak D match, TRBD1 (6 bases). Germline V CDR1 and CDR2: MDHEN, SYDVKM. This CDR3 contains 14 residues. Trimming took off 6 bases at V and 2 bases at J, with 14 bases between the two ends. The CDR3: CASSRTVPPYEQYF. DNA for the CDR3: TGTGCCAGCAGCAGGACAGTCCCTCCCTACGAGCAGTACTTC.

In DNA form, the CDR3 reads TGTGCCAGCAGAGGACAGGGGGCCGGGGAGCTGTTTTTT. It encodes CASRGQGAGELFF. The chain employs TRBV14 and TRBJ2-2, with 10 nucleotides matching TRBD1. The CDR3 spans 13 residues. In germline, CDR1 is SGHDN, CDR2 FVKESK. J gave up 6 bases and V 6 bases, and 1 base lay outside the gene matches. Filled out from reference TRBV14 and TRBJ2-2, the complete variable domain reads EAGVTQFPSHSVIEKGQTVTLRCDPISGHDNLYWYRRVMGKEIKFLLHFVKESKQDESGMPNNRFLAERTGGTYSTLKVQPAELEDSGVYFCASRGQGAGELFFGEGSRLTVL.

The J gene is TRBJ2-7, the V gene TRBV7-9, with 10 bases identical to TRBD2. V shed 0 bases and J 6 bases; nucleotides not matched to a gene: 5. This CDR3 is 15 amino acids long. CDR1 and CDR2 from the germline V gene are SEHNR and FQNEAQ (reference sequence). The chain's CDR3 is CASSLALVAGGEQYF. The CDR3 bases are TGTGCCAGCAGCTTAGCGCTCGTAGCGGGGGGCGAGCAGTACTTC.

V and J are TRBV2 and TRBJ1-4; tentatively, D is TRBD1 (6 bases). V lost 2 bases to trimming and J lost 9 bases, with 19 bases between them. This CDR3 is built from 16 residues. Looked up from germline, CDR1 is SNHLY and CDR2 is FYNNEI. DNA for the CDR3: TGTGCCAGCAGTGAACCCCGACAGGCTAAAAGGAAAAAACTGTTTTTT. This translates into CASSEPRQAKRKKLFF.